This T cell receptor beta chain was sequenced for a study of cytomegalovirus exposure and HLA in healthy donors. Whole-study context: The 120 or so validation repertoires were produced on the same platform as the 650 or so repertoires of the first cohort. This was reported in a later analysis.

Study-level points and caveats: Overall, about 160 TCR beta chains were annotated as cytomegalovirus-associated.

Germline V gene sequence: CDR1 SQVTM, CDR2 ANQGSEA. V lost 7 bases and J 4 bases, leaving 19 bases between the germline ends. The CDR3 sequence is 14 residues long. This clone was found once. Its antigen is unknown. Only in-frame clones appear in the TCRdb table, and some are missing; sequencing was by immunoSEQ multiplex PCR. The table shows 300,000 to 400,000 clones, with approximately 85% occurring only once. The validation cohort, a group of over a hundred subjects, included the donors and was separate from the roughly 670-subject first cohort. The sequenced material came from PBMCs. This chain uses TRBV29-1 with TRBJ1-1, with D perhaps matching TRBD1 (6 bases). This sequence was found in a man in his thirties or forties in good health and CMV-seronegative. CDR3 sequence: CSAEPPFRGTEAFF. CDR3 sequence (DNA): TGCAGCGCCGAGCCTCCGTTCAGGGGCACTGAAGCTTTCTTT.